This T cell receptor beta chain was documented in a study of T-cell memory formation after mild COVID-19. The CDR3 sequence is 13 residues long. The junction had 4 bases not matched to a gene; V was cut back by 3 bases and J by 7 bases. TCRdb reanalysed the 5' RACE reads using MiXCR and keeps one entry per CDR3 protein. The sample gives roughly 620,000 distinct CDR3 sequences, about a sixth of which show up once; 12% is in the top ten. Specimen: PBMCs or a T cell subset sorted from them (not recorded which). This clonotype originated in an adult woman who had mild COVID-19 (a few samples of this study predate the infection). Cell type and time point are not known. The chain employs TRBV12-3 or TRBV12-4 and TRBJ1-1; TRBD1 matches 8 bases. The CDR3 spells CASSFSGTGEAFF. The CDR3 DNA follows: TGTGCCAGCAGTTTTTCCGGGACAGGTGAAGCTTTCTTT.